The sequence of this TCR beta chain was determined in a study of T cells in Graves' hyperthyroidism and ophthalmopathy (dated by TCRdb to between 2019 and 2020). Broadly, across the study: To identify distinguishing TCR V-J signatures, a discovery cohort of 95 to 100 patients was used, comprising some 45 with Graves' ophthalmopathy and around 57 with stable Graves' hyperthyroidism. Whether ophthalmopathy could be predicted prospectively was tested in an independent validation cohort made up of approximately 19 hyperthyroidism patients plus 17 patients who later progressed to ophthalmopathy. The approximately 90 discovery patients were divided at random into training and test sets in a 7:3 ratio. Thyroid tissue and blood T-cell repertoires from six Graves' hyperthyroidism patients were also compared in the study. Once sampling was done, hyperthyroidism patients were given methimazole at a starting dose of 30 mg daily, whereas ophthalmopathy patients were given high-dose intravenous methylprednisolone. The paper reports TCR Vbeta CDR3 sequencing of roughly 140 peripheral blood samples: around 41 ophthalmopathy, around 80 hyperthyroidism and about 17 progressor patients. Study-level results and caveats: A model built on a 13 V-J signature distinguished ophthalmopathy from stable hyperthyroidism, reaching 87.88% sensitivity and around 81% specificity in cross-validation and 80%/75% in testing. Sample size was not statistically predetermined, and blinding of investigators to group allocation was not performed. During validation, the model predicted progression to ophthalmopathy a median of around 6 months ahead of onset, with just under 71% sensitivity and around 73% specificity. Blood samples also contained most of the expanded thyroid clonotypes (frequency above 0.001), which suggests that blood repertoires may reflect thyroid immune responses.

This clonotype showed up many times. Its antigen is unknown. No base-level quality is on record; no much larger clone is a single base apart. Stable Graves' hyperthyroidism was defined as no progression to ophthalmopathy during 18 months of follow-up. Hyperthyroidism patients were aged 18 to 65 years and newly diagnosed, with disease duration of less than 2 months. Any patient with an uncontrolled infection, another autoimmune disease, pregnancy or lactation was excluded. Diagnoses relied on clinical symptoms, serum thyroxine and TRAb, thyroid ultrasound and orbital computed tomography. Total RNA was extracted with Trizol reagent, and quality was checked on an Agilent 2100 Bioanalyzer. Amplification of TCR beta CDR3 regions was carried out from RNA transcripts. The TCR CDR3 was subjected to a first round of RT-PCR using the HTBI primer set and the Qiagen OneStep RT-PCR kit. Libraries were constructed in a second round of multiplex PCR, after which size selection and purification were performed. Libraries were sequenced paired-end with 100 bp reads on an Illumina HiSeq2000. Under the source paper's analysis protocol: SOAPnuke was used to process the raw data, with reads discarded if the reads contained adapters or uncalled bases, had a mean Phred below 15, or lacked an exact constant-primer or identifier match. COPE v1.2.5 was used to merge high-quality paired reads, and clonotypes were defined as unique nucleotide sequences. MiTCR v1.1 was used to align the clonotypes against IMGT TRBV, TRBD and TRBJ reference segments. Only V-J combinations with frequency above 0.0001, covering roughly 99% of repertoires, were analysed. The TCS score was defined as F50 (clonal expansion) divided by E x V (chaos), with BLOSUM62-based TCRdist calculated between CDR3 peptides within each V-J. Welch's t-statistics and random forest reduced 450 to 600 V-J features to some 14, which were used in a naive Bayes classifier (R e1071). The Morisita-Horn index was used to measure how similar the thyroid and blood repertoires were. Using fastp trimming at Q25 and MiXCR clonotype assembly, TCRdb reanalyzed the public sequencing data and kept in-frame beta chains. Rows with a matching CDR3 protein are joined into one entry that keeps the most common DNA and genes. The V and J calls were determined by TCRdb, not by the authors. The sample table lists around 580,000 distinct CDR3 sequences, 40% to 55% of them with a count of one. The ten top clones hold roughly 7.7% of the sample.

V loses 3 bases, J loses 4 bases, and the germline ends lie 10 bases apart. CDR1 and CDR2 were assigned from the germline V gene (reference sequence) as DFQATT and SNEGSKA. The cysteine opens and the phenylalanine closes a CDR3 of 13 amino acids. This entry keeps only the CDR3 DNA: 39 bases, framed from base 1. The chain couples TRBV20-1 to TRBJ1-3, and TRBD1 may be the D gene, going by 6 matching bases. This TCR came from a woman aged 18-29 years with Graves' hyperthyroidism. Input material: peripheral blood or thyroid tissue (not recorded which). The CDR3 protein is CSASYDRGNTIYF. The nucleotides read TGCAGTGCTAGTTACGACAGGGGAAACACCATATATTTT.